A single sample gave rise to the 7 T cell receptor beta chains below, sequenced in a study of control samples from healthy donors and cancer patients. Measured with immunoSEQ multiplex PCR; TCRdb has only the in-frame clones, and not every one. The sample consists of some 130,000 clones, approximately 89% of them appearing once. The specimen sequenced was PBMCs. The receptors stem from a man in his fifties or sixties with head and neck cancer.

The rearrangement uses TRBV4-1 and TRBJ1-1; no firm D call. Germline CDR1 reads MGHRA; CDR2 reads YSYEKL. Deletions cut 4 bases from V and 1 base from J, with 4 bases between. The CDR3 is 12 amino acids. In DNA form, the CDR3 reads TGCGCCAGCAGCCTGACGAACACTGAAGCTTTCTTT. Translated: CASSLTNTEAFF.

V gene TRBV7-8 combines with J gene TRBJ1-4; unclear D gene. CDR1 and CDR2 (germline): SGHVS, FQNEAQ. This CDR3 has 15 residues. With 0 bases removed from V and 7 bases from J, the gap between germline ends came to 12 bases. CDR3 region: CASSLAWANGEKLFF. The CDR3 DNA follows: TGTGCCAGCAGCTTAGCGTGGGCTAATGGTGAAAAACTGTTTTTT.

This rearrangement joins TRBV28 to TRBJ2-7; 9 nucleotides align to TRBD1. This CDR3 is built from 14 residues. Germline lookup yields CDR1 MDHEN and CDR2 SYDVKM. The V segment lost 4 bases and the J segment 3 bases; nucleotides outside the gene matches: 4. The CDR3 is CASSYGTGYYEQYF. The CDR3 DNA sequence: TGTGCCAGCAGTTACGGGACAGGGTACTACGAGCAGTACTTC.

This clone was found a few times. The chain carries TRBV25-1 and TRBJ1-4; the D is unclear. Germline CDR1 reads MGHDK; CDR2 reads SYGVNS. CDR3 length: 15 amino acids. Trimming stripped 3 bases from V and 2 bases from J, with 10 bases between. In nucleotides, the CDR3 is TGTGCCAGCAGTGATTCTCGCTTGACTAATGAAAAACTGTTTTTT. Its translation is CASSDSRLTNEKLFF.

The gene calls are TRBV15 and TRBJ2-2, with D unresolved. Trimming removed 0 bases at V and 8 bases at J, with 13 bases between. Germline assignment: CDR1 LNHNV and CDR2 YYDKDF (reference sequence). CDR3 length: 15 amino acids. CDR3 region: CATSRDAGATGELFF. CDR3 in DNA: TGTGCCACCAGCAGAGATGCCGGAGCGACAGGGGAGCTGTTTTTT.

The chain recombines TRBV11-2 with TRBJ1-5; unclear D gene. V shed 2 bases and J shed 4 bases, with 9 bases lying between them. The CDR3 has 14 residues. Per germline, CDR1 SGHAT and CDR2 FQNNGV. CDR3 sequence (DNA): TGTGCCAGCAGCTTATCCAGCGGGAATCAGCCCCAGCATTTT. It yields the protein CASSLSSGNQPQHF.

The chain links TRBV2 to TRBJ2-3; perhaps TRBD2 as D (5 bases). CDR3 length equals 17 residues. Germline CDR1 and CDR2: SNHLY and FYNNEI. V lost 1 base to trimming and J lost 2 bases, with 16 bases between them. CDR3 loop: CASSEGGDYYSTDTQYF. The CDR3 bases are TGTGCCAGCAGTGAAGGAGGAGACTATTACTCCACAGATACGCAGTATTTT.